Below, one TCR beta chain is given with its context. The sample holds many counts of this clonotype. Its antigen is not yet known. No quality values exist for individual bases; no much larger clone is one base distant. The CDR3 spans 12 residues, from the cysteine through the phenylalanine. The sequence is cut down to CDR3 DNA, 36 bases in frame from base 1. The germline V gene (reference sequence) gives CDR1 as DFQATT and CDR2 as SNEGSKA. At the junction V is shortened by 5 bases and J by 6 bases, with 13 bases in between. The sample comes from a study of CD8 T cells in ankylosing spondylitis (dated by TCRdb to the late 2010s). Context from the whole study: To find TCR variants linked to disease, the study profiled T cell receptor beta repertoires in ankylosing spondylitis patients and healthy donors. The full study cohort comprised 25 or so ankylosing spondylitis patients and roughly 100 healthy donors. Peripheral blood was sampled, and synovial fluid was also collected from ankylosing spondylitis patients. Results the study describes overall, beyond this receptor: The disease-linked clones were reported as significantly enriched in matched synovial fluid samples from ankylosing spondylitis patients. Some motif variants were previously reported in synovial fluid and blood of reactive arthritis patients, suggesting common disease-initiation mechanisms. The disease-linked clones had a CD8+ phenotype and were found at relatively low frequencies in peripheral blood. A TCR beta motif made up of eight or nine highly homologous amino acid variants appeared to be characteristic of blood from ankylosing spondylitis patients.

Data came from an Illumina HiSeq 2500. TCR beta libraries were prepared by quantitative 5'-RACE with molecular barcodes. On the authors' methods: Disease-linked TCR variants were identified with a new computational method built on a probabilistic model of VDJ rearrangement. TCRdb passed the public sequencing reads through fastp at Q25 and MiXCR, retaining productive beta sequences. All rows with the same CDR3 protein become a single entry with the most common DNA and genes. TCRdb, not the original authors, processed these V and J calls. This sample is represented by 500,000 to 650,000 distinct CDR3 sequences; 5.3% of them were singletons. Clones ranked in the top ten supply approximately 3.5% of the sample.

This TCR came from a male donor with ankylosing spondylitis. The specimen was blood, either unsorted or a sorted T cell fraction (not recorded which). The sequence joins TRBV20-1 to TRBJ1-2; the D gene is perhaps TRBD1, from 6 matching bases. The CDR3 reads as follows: CSAVRDKDGYTF. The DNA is TGCAGTGCTGTCCGGGACAAGGATGGCTACACCTTC.